The 8 T cell receptor beta chains below come from one sample, sequenced in a study of control samples from healthy donors and cancer patients. TCRdb's copy holds only in-frame clones and misses some; the assay was immunoSEQ multiplex PCR. The sample includes more than 120,000 clones, approximately 92% of them seen just once. What was sequenced was blood. The receptors derive from a man aged 25-40 years in good health.

The rearrangement uses TRBV5-6 and TRBJ1-2; 11 bases fit TRBD1. CDR3 length: 16 amino acids. V was pared by 0 bases and J by 3 bases, with 4 bases of the junction left unmatched. The germline CDR1 and CDR2 sequences are SGHDT and YYEEEE. The CDR3 DNA sequence: TGTGCCAGCAGCTTGGGGACAGGGGGCGCTTACTATGGCTACACCTTC. Its translation: CASSLGTGGAYYGYTF.

The J gene is TRBJ1-6, the V gene TRBV28, with D possibly being TRBD1 (5 bases). Trimming stripped 5 bases from V and 5 bases from J, with 13 bases between. The CDR3 extends over 15 amino acids. Germline values: CDR1 MDHEN, CDR2 SYDVKM. CDR3 amino acids: CASSAPGLNNSPLHF. The CDR3 DNA sequence: TGTGCCAGCAGTGCGCCGGGACTTAATAATTCACCCCTCCACTTT.

This clone appeared a single time. The chain couples TRBV15 to TRBJ1-5; D gene uncertain. V dropped 6 bases and J dropped 10 bases, with 16 bases sitting between them. Germline V CDR1 and CDR2: LNHNV, YYDKDF (reference sequence). This CDR3 is 13 amino acids long. CDR3 sequence: CATSNTIGEPQHF. In DNA form, the CDR3 reads TGTGCCACCAGTAATACCATAGGAGAACCCCAGCATTTT.

V and J are TRBV14 and TRBJ1-4; tentative D call: TRBD1 (5 bases). V was cut by 4 bases and J by 6 bases, with 15 bases left in between. The CDR3 spans 15 residues. The V gene's germline CDR1 is SGHDN and CDR2 FVKESK. In nucleotides, the CDR3 is TGTGCCAGCAGCCCATCGACAGAGAAGGATGAAAAACTGTTTTTT. Translating it yields CASSPSTEKDEKLFF.

This rearrangement joins TRBV18 to TRBJ2-7; D might be TRBD2 (6 bases). The CDR3 loop spans 13 amino acids. V was pared by 2 bases and J by 7 bases, with 12 bases between. The germline CDR1 and CDR2 sequences are KGHSH and LQKENI. CDR3 protein: CASSPGGGGEQYF. In DNA, the CDR3 is TGTGCCAGCTCACCAGGAGGTGGGGGGGAGCAGTACTTC.

This rearrangement joins TRBV14 to TRBJ1-2, with D unclear. V was shortened by 3 bases and J by 3 bases, with 5 bases between the two germline ends. Germline V gene data show CDR1 as SGHDN and CDR2 as FVKESK. The CDR3 contains 12 residues. CDR3 residues: CASSQGDYGYTF. CDR3 nucleotides: TGTGCCAGCAGCCAGGGTGACTATGGCTACACCTTC.

V and J are TRBV27 and TRBJ2-2; D uncertain. The V end was cut by 0 bases, the J end by 2 bases, with 10 bases between. The V gene's germline CDR1 is MNHEY and CDR2 SMNVEV (reference sequence). The length of the CDR3 is 16 residues. The CDR3 coding sequence is TGTGCCAGCAGTTTATCGCTAGGGTATAACACCGGGGAGCTGTTTTTT. This codes for CASSLSLGYNTGELFF.

This CDR3 reads CASSLEYGEQYF. CDR3 nucleotide sequence: TGCGCCAGCAGCTTGGAGTACGGGGAGCAGTACTTC. This chain links TRBV5-1 with TRBJ2-7, with unresolved D. Germline values: CDR1 SGHRS, CDR2 YFSETQ. The V and J ends lost 0 bases and 7 bases respectively, with 8 bases between them. The CDR3 is made up of 12 amino acids.